The 20 T cell receptor beta chains below were found in one sample sequenced in a study of blood T cell repertoires in COVID-19. Assay used: immunoSEQ multiplex PCR; TCRdb lists only in-frame clones, some missing. The sample shows roughly 320,000 clones, 85% to 90% of them seen only once. Material for sequencing was peripheral blood. These receptors originate from a woman aged 50 to 65 with COVID-19, enrolled during active disease.

This chain uses TRBV5-1 with TRBJ2-6; D may be TRBD1 (5 bases). There are 19 residues in the CDR3. The germline V gene has CDR1 SGHRS and CDR2 YFSETQ. V lost 4 bases and J lost 1, with 21 bases in between. Here the CDR3 reads CASSPALKGKVSGANVLTF. CDR3 DNA sequence: TGCGCCAGCAGCCCGGCACTGAAGGGGAAAGTTTCTGGGGCCAACGTCCTGACTTTC.

This clone was counted a single time. The V and J genes are TRBV5-1 and TRBJ2-1; D is uncertain. Germline CDR1 is SGHRS and CDR2 is YFSETQ. This CDR3 is built from 13 residues. Deletions cut 4 bases from V and 4 bases from J, with 9 bases between. In DNA form, the CDR3 reads TGCGCCAGCAGCGGCCCGCCATACAATGAGCAGTTCTTC. Translating it yields CASSGPPYNEQFF.

The V gene is TRBV6-5, the J gene TRBJ2-7; 8 bases match TRBD1. Germline V gene sequence: CDR1 MNHEY, CDR2 SVGAGI. V was clipped by 0 bases and J by 3 bases; unmatched bases: 4. The CDR3 totals 15 residues. CDR3 loop: CASSYSWTGNYEQYF. For the CDR3, the DNA is TGTGCCAGCAGTTACTCGTGGACAGGGAACTACGAGCAGTACTTC.

J is TRBJ1-1 and V is TRBV19; possible D gene TRBD1, 6 bases. This CDR3 region has 14 residues. CDR1 and CDR2 from the germline V gene are LNHDA and SQIVND (reference sequence). V lost 5 bases to trimming and J lost 0 bases, with 10 bases between them. The CDR3 bases are TGTGCCAGTAGTCACGGACAGTTGAACACTGAAGCTTTCTTT. The encoded protein is CASSHGQLNTEAFF.

The genes are TRBV3-1 (or the pseudogene TRBV3-2) and TRBJ2-5, with TRBD1 matching 7 bases. With 1 base clipped from V and 5 bases from J, the junction kept 4 bases outside the gene matches. Germline lookup yields CDR1 LGHDT and CDR2 YNNKEL (reference sequence). This CDR3 spans 14 amino acids. Here the CDR3 reads CASSQASRGETQYF. The DNA of the CDR3 is TGTGCCAGCAGCCAAGCTTCCAGGGGGGAGACCCAGTACTTC.

This clone showed up just once. The rearrangement links TRBV12-5 to TRBJ2-7; TRBD1 is a possible D gene (5 bases). The V end was cut by 2 bases, the J end by 5 bases, with 13 bases between. The V gene's germline CDR1 is LGHNT and CDR2 FRNRAP. The CDR3 is 14 amino acids. The CDR3, as DNA: TGTGCTAGTGGTTTGATCCAGGGTTCCCACGAGCAGTACTTC. This sequence encodes CASGLIQGSHEQYF.

The chain combines TRBV11-2 with TRBJ1-5; TRBD1 matches 7 bases. Germline CDR1 SGHAT, CDR2 FQNNGV. CDR3 size: 14 residues. V shed 5 bases, J shed 6 bases, and the junction held 7 bases outside the gene matches. CDR3 in amino acids: CASSPTGPSQPQHF. The CDR3 bases are TGTGCCAGCAGCCCGACAGGGCCTTCTCAGCCCCAGCATTTT.

The CDR3 DNA reads TGCGCCAGCAGCTTGTCCAGGGTCTCCTCTAATGAAAAACTGTTTTTT. It translates to CASSLSRVSSNEKLFF. This rearrangement joins TRBV5-1 to TRBJ1-4; perhaps TRBD1 as D (5 bases). Germline loops: CDR1 SGHRS, CDR2 YFSETQ. This CDR3 is built from 16 residues. The V end lost 1 base, the J end lost 3 bases, and 13 bases lay between the germline ends.

J is TRBJ2-6 and V is TRBV6-5; no clear D. Germline CDR1 reads MNHEY; CDR2 reads SVGAGI. The length of the CDR3 is 12 residues. The V gene lost 9 bases and the J gene lost 1 base, with 4 bases spanning the gap. CDR3 sequence: CASRSGANVLTF. CDR3 DNA: TGTGCCAGTCGGTCTGGGGCCAACGTCCTGACTTTC.

The chain uses TRBV7-2 and TRBJ2-3, with 10 bases aligning to TRBD1. CDR1 SGHTA and CDR2 FQGNSA come from the germline V gene. Trimming cost V 5 bases and J 2 bases; bases outside gene matches: 4. The CDR3 consists of 15 residues. The CDR3 reads CASSPTGGSTDTQYF. The CDR3 region has the DNA TGTGCCAGCAGCCCGACAGGGGGCTCCACAGATACGCAGTATTTT.

The rearrangement uses TRBV30 and TRBJ2-7; D call uncertain. This CDR3 spans 12 amino acids. Trimming left V 4 bases short and J 7 bases short, with 14 bases between. CDR1 GTSNPN and CDR2 SVGIG come from the germline V gene (reference sequence). The CDR3: CAWTEATGEQYF. The CDR3 bases are TGTGCCTGGACCGAGGCGACGGGTGAGCAGTACTTC.

This chain connects TRBV10-3 to TRBJ1-6; D might be TRBD1 (6 bases). Germline CDR1 reads ENHRY; CDR2 reads SYGVKD. CDR3 size: 16 residues. V lost 5 bases and J lost 9, with 20 bases in between. In DNA form, the CDR3 reads TGTGCCATCAGTACACAGGGCGGTCACCCAAGTTCACCCCTCCACTTT. Residues: CAISTQGGHPSSPLHF.

The chain recombines TRBV25-1 with TRBJ1-4; TRBD1 aligns across 9 bases. The germline CDR1 and CDR2 sequences are MGHDK and SYGVNS. V was pared by 6 bases and J by 5 bases, with 4 bases of the junction left unmatched. The CDR3 totals 14 residues. The CDR3 here is CASRPDRGNEKLFF. In DNA form, the CDR3 reads TGTGCCAGCAGGCCGGACAGGGGAAATGAAAAACTGTTTTTT. The full variable domain, in which reference TRBV25-1 and TRBJ1-4 provide the parts outside the CDR3, is EADIYQTPRYLVIGTGKKITLECSQTMGHDKMYWYQQDPGMELHLIHYSYGVNSTEKGDLSSESTVSRIRTEHFPLTLESARPSHTSQYLCASRPDRGNEKLFFGSGTQLSVL.

V usage is TRBV18 and J usage is TRBJ2-5; 10 bases align to TRBD1. The V and J ends lost 6 bases and 2 bases, in that order; junction bases with no gene match: 6. This CDR3 has 15 residues. The germline gives CDR1 KGHSH, CDR2 LQKENI. The CDR3 region is CASSPLDRGQETQYF. The CDR3 coding sequence is TGTGCCAGCTCTCCGTTGGACAGGGGGCAAGAGACCCAGTACTTC.

The chain uses TRBV30 and TRBJ2-1; the match to TRBD2 covers 9 bases. With 1 base clipped from V and 6 bases from J, the junction kept 4 bases outside the gene matches. CDR1 is GTSNPN and CDR2 is SVGIG in the germline V gene (reference sequence). The CDR3 spans 14 residues. The CDR3 coding sequence is TGTGCCTGGAGTGAGTTAGCGGGAGCCAATGAGCAGTTCTTC. This translates into CAWSELAGANEQFF.

The chain combines TRBV6-6 with TRBJ1-3, with TRBD1 matching over 11 bases. The CDR3 totals 15 residues. Trimming at V came to 8 bases and at J to 4 bases, leaving 7 bases not matched to a gene. Germline assignment: CDR1 MNHNY and CDR2 SVGAGI (reference sequence). The chain's CDR3 is CASGGQGATGNTIYF. The CDR3 DNA is TGTGCCAGCGGCGGACAGGGGGCGACGGGAAACACCATATATTTT.

The genes are TRBV10-2 and TRBJ1-6; 9 bases match TRBD1. The ends lost 4 bases at V and 5 bases at J; junction bases unmatched: 0. This CDR3 has 14 residues. Germline CDR1 and CDR2: WSHSY and SAAADI. The CDR3 nucleotides are TGCGCCAGCAGTGGACAGGGGGATAATTCACCCCTCCACTTT. Encoded protein: CASSGQGDNSPLHF.

The chain has TRBV27 and TRBJ1-2, with 7 bases that match TRBD1. V gave up 5 bases and J gave up 2 bases; unmatched junction bases: 14. Germline loops: CDR1 MNHEY, CDR2 SMNVEV (reference sequence). The CDR3 is made up of 17 amino acids. The CDR3 DNA follows: TGTGCCAGCAGTAAAGTACAGGGGACCGCCCAAAACTATGGCTACACCTTC. Translated: CASSKVQGTAQNYGYTF.

The chain employs TRBV6-2 or TRBV6-3 and TRBJ1-5; 7 positions match TRBD1. This CDR3 has 17 residues. The germline CDR1 and CDR2 sequences are MNHEY and SVGEGT. V lost 0 bases, J lost 3 bases, and 8 bases stayed unmatched. CDR3 loop: CASSYSPETGLNQPQHF. The CDR3 DNA reads TGTGCCAGCAGTTACTCACCCGAGACAGGGCTCAATCAGCCCCAGCATTTT.

The V and J genes are TRBV30 and TRBJ2-2; TRBD2 matches at 11 bases. V lost 3 bases to trimming and J lost 2 bases; unmatched junction nucleotides: 2. Germline V gene data show CDR1 as GTSNPN and CDR2 as SVGIG (reference sequence). CDR3 length equals 15 residues. The CDR3 reads CAWRLAGGNTGELFF. CDR3 bases: TGTGCCTGGAGGCTAGCGGGAGGAAACACCGGGGAGCTGTTTTTT.